A selection of T cell receptor beta chains follows, all from one sample in a study of blood T cell repertoires in COVID-19. Some clones are missing from TCRdb's copy, which holds only in-frame ones; the method was immunoSEQ multiplex PCR. Of under 450,000 clones listed, more than 75% are singletons. The specimen sequenced was PBMCs or T cells enriched from blood (not recorded which). Every receptor here comes from a woman aged 25 to 39 who had recovered from COVID-19. CDR3s include the opening cysteine and the closing phenylalanine or tryptophan. Each record gives: clone size, D gene, V gene, J gene, CDR3 protein, CDR3 DNA. D genes are given only for firm matches. Some rows have no size entry. The others give once, few or many, or a class for an expanded clone.

clone size: .
D gene: TRBD1
V gene: TRBV5-5
J gene: TRBJ2-7
CDR3 protein: CASSSTGGGYEQYF
CDR3 DNA: TGTGCCAGCAGCTCGACAGGGGGCGGCTACGAGCAGTACTTC

clone size: .
D gene: TRBD1
V gene: TRBV29-1
J gene: TRBJ2-4
CDR3 protein: CSVCPGQGMAKNIQYF
CDR3 DNA: TGCAGCGTTTGCCCGGGACAGGGGATGGCCAAAAACATTCAGTACTTC

clone size: .
D gene: TRBD1
V gene: TRBV28
J gene: TRBJ1-6
CDR3 protein: CASSPRDRDSPLHF
CDR3 DNA: TGTGCCAGCAGTCCCAGGGACAGGGATTCACCCCTCCACTTT

clone size: .
D gene: TRBD1
V gene: TRBV6-5
J gene: TRBJ2-2
CDR3 protein: CASRPNRGDTGELFF
CDR3 DNA: TGTGCCAGCAGACCGAACAGGGGGGATACCGGGGAGCTGTTTTTT

clone size: .
D gene: TRBD2
V gene: TRBV6-1
J gene: TRBJ2-7
CDR3 protein: CASSVGTSGRAVEQYF
CDR3 DNA: TGTGCCAGCAGTGTGGGTACTAGCGGGAGGGCCGTCGAGCAGTACTTC

clone size: few
D gene: .
V gene: TRBV28
J gene: TRBJ1-3
CDR3 protein: CASSWIAEGNTIYF
CDR3 DNA: TGTGCCAGCAGTTGGATAGCGGAAGGAAACACCATATATTTT

clone size: .
D gene: TRBD2
V gene: TRBV4-1
J gene: TRBJ2-2
CDR3 protein: CASSQVGRGGFDGELFF
CDR3 DNA: TGCGCCAGCAGCCAAGTCGGCCGGGGGGGCTTTGACGGGGAGCTGTTTTTT

clone size: .
D gene: TRBD2
V gene: TRBV27
J gene: TRBJ2-7
CDR3 protein: CASSLSGLAGSSEQYF
CDR3 DNA: TGTGCCAGCAGTCTATCGGGTCTAGCGGGATCCAGCGAGCAGTACTTC

clone size: .
D gene: TRBD2
V gene: TRBV5-1
J gene: TRBJ2-3
CDR3 protein: CASSKPGLAGGSTDTQYF
CDR3 DNA: TGCGCCAGCAGCAAACCGGGACTAGCGGGGGGGAGCACAGATACGCAGTATTTT

clone size: .
D gene: .
V gene: TRBV4-2
J gene: TRBJ1-2
CDR3 protein: CASRQGFGGYTF
CDR3 DNA: TGTGCCAGCCGGCAGGGATTTGGTGGCTACACCTTC

clone size: .
D gene: .
V gene: TRBV21-1
J gene: TRBJ1-1
CDR3 protein: CASSKDLGNTEAFF
CDR3 DNA: TGTGCCAGCAGCAAAGACCTCGGGAACACTGAAGCTTTCTTT

clone size: .
D gene: TRBD1
V gene: TRBV4-2
J gene: TRBJ1-5
CDR3 protein: CASSQDVIRTGDQPQHF
CDR3 DNA: TGTGCCAGCAGCCAAGATGTAATTAGGACAGGGGATCAGCCCCAGCATTTT

clone size: .
D gene: TRBD1
V gene: TRBV30
J gene: TRBJ2-7
CDR3 protein: CAWTVGRGRGYEQYF
CDR3 DNA: TGTGCCTGGACGGTCGGCAGGGGGCGAGGATACGAGCAGTACTTC

clone size: .
D gene: .
V gene: TRBV5-4
J gene: TRBJ2-1
CDR3 protein: CASSLAAGEQFF
CDR3 DNA: TGTGCCAGCAGCTTGGCGGCAGGGGAGCAGTTCTTC

clone size: .
D gene: .
V gene: TRBV2
J gene: TRBJ1-6
CDR3 protein: CASNAGVNSPLHF
CDR3 DNA: TGTGCCAGCAACGCAGGGGTTAATTCACCCCTCCACTTT

clone size: .
D gene: TRBD1
V gene: TRBV18
J gene: TRBJ2-7
CDR3 protein: CASSPPTGATGEQYF
CDR3 DNA: TGTGCCAGCTCACCACCGACAGGGGCTACTGGGGAGCAGTACTTC

clone size: .
D gene: TRBD2
V gene: TRBV13
J gene: TRBJ2-5
CDR3 protein: CASSRLGGGEETQYF
CDR3 DNA: TGTGCCAGCAGCCGATTAGGCGGGGGGGAAGAGACCCAGTACTTC

clone size: .
D gene: TRBD2
V gene: TRBV7-7
J gene: TRBJ2-1
CDR3 protein: CASSLDGGASNEQFF
CDR3 DNA: TGTGCTAGCAGCTTAGACGGGGGGGCCAGCAATGAGCAGTTCTTC

clone size: .
D gene: TRBD1
V gene: TRBV6-6
J gene: TRBJ1-4
CDR3 protein: CASSRTGGKGATNEKLFF
CDR3 DNA: TGTGCCAGCAGTCGGACAGGGGGTAAAGGGGCAACTAATGAAAAACTGTTTTTT

clone size: .
D gene: TRBD1
V gene: TRBV3-1/TRBV3-2
J gene: TRBJ1-3
CDR3 protein: CASSQETGAGNTIYF
CDR3 DNA: TGTGCCAGCAGCCAAGAGACAGGGGCTGGAAACACCATATATTTT

clone size: .
D gene: TRBD1
V gene: TRBV4-1
J gene: TRBJ1-5
CDR3 protein: CASSQDTRGNQPQHF
CDR3 DNA: TGCGCCAGCAGCCAAGATACCAGGGGGAATCAGCCCCAGCATTTT

clone size: .
D gene: TRBD2
V gene: TRBV3-1/TRBV3-2
J gene: TRBJ2-7
CDR3 protein: CASSSRQRETYEQYF
CDR3 DNA: TGTGCCAGCAGCTCCAGGCAGCGGGAGACCTACGAGCAGTACTTC

clone size: once
D gene: .
V gene: TRBV5-4
J gene: TRBJ2-1
CDR3 protein: CASSSASGSDEQFF
CDR3 DNA: TGTGCCAGCAGCTCGGCCAGCGGTTCGGATGAGCAGTTCTTC

clone size: .
D gene: .
V gene: TRBV29-1
J gene: TRBJ2-2
CDR3 protein: CSVADSNTGELFF
CDR3 DNA: TGCAGCGTTGCGGACAGTAACACCGGGGAGCTGTTTTTT

clone size: once
D gene: TRBD1
V gene: TRBV7-2
J gene: TRBJ1-6
CDR3 protein: CASSSQTGGTSPLHF
CDR3 DNA: TGTGCCAGCAGCTCCCAGACAGGGGGTACTTCACCCCTCCACTTT

clone size: .
D gene: .
V gene: TRBV11-3
J gene: TRBJ2-7
CDR3 protein: CASSELDIFTYEQYF
CDR3 DNA: TGTGCCAGCAGCGAATTAGACATCTTCACCTACGAGCAGTACTTC

clone size: .
D gene: TRBD1
V gene: TRBV5-8
J gene: TRBJ2-3
CDR3 protein: CASSLWPGTGTDTQYF
CDR3 DNA: TGTGCCAGCAGCTTGTGGCCCGGGACAGGGACAGATACGCAGTATTTT

clone size: .
D gene: TRBD2
V gene: TRBV7-9
J gene: TRBJ2-7
CDR3 protein: CASSPLAAAYEQYF
CDR3 DNA: TGTGCCAGCAGCCCCCTAGCGGCCGCTTACGAGCAGTACTTC

clone size: .
D gene: .
V gene: TRBV28
J gene: TRBJ1-2
CDR3 protein: CASSELPKYGYTF
CDR3 DNA: TGTGCCAGCAGTGAACTACCCAAGTATGGCTACACCTTC

clone size: .
D gene: .
V gene: TRBV28
J gene: TRBJ2-3
CDR3 protein: CASKGGGSTDTQYF
CDR3 DNA: TGTGCCAGCAAAGGGGGAGGGAGCACAGATACGCAGTATTTT

clone size: .
D gene: TRBD2
V gene: TRBV28
J gene: TRBJ2-7
CDR3 protein: CASSLGTSTPEQYF
CDR3 DNA: TGTGCCAGCAGTTTAGGGACTAGCACGCCCGAGCAGTACTTC

clone size: few
D gene: .
V gene: TRBV5-4
J gene: TRBJ1-3
CDR3 protein: CASSLDLTGNTIYF
CDR3 DNA: TGTGCCAGCAGCCTGGACTTGACAGGAAACACCATATATTTT

clone size: .
D gene: TRBD2
V gene: TRBV28
J gene: TRBJ2-2
CDR3 protein: CASSLLREVGGELFF
CDR3 DNA: TGTGCCAGCAGTTTATTGCGGGAGGTTGGCGGGGAGCTGTTTTTT

clone size: .
D gene: .
V gene: TRBV7-9
J gene: TRBJ2-5
CDR3 protein: CASSLVPGMRETQYF
CDR3 DNA: TGTGCCAGCAGCTTAGTCCCGGGGATGAGGGAGACCCAGTACTTC

clone size: .
D gene: TRBD1
V gene: TRBV19
J gene: TRBJ1-2
CDR3 protein: CASRKQGANYGYTF
CDR3 DNA: TGTGCCAGTAGGAAGCAGGGGGCTAACTATGGCTACACCTTC

clone size: .
D gene: .
V gene: TRBV1
J gene: TRBJ2-7
CDR3 protein: CTSSQDILLYYEQYF
CDR3 DNA: TGCACCAGCAGCCAAGATATACTCCTATATTACGAGCAGTACTTC